These 26 T cell receptor beta chains came from one sample sequenced in a study of CD8 T cells in ankylosing spondylitis (TCRdb year 2017). Broader findings and caveats from the paper: Blood from ankylosing spondylitis patients appeared to be characterized by a TCR beta motif composed of eight highly homologous amino acid variants.

No antigen has been assigned to these receptors. The library came from 5' RACE. Instrument used: Illumina HiSeq 2500. TCRdb reanalyzed the raw reads on its own, using fastp at Q25 for trimming and MiXCR for clone calling, and kept in-frame beta chains. Each entry is one CDR3 protein sequence, shown with its most common DNA and genes. The sample records about 390,000 distinct CDR3 sequences, approximately 20% of which are singletons. The ten top clones hold about a sixth of the sample. Sequencing was done on a sample of blood, either unsorted or a sorted T cell fraction (not recorded which). These receptors were collected from a male donor with ankylosing spondylitis.

This clonotype was picked up a small number of times. This chain connects TRBV18 to TRBJ2-5; D gene uncertain. Germline lookup yields CDR1 KGHSH and CDR2 LQKENI. The CDR3 covers 13 residues. Between the trimmed V and J ends, which lost 3 bases and 5 bases, there was a span of 10 bases. The CDR3 reads CASSPGVLETQYF. The CDR3 DNA is TGTGCCAGCTCACCCGGAGTATTGGAGACCCAGTACTTC.

J is TRBJ2-7 and V is TRBV29-1, with TRBD1 identical over 9 bases. The CDR3 spans 13 residues. From germline, CDR1 is SQVTM and CDR2 ANQGSEA. Trimming removed 3 bases from V and 3 bases from J; junction bases left unmatched: 3. CDR3 DNA sequence: TGCAGCGTTGATCAGACAGGGGGCTACGAGCAGTACTTC. Translation gives CSVDQTGGYEQYF.

This clonotype was counted a few times. The chain carries TRBV5-1 and TRBJ2-7; 9 positions match TRBD1. This CDR3 has 15 residues. Trimming at V came to 1 base and at J to 1 base, leaving 3 bases not matched to a gene. Germline V gives CDR1 SGHRS, CDR2 YFSETQ. This CDR3 reads CASSLLTGGSYEQYF. In DNA, the CDR3 is TGCGCCAGCAGCTTGTTGACAGGGGGATCCTACGAGCAGTACTTC.

The gene calls are TRBV28 and TRBJ1-1; D not certain. The ends were cut back, 6 bases at V and 3 bases at J, with 11 bases in the middle. The CDR3 has 13 residues. Per germline, CDR1 MDHEN and CDR2 SYDVKM. In DNA, the CDR3 is TGTGCCAGCAGCCCCGGACCGTACACTGAAGCTTTCTTT. Its protein is CASSPGPYTEAFF. The variable domain in full, with the rest retrieved from reference TRBV28 and TRBJ1-1, is DVKVTQSSRYLVKRTGEKVFLECVQDMDHENMFWYRQDPGLGLRLIYFSYDVKMKEKGDIPEGYSVSREKKERFSLILESASTNQTSMYLCASSPGPYTEAFFGQGTRLTVV.

The sample holds a few counts of this clonotype. The CDR3 coding sequence is TGTGCCAGCAGCTTAGGTGGGGATGGTAATGAAAAACTGTTTTTT. Protein sequence: CASSLGGDGNEKLFF. The chain carries TRBV11-3 and TRBJ1-4, with unresolved D. Germline V gene lookup returns CDR1 SGHNT and CDR2 YENEEA. V was shortened by 1 base and J by 4 bases, with 10 bases between the two germline ends. There are 15 residues in the CDR3. The whole variable domain, filled in from reference TRBV11-3 and TRBJ1-4, reads EAGVVQSPRYKIIEKKQPVAFWCNPISGHNTLYWYLQNLGQGPELLIRYENEEAVDDSQLPKDRFSAERLKGVDSTLKIQPAELGDSAVYLCASSLGGDGNEKLFFGSGTQLSVL.

The genes are TRBV15 and TRBJ2-2; weak D call: TRBD1 (6 bases). The germline V gene encodes CDR1 LNHNV and CDR2 YYDKDF (reference sequence). Trimming pared 1 base from V and 3 bases from J, leaving 9 bases between. The CDR3 covers 15 residues. Here the CDR3 DNA reads TGTGCCACCAGCAGAGCAGGGGTCGACACCGGGGAGCTGTTTTTT. It encodes CATSRAGVDTGELFF.

This rearrangement joins TRBV7-2 to TRBJ2-1; unclear D gene. This CDR3 contains 15 residues. Trimming stripped 5 bases from V and 5 bases from J, with 16 bases between. The germline V gene has CDR1 SGHTA and CDR2 FQGNSA. The CDR3 sequence: CASSADSGPHNEQFF. The DNA of the CDR3 is TGTGCCAGCAGCGCTGATAGTGGGCCGCACAATGAGCAGTTCTTC.

The chain's CDR3 is CASSYAQGIEQYF. The CDR3 DNA is TGTGCCAGCAGCTACGCACAGGGTATCGAGCAGTACTTC. The V call is TRBV7-9, the J call TRBJ2-7; the D gene is possibly TRBD1 (6 bases). The germline V and J ends were trimmed by 4 bases and 6 bases, with 13 bases remaining between them. The V gene's germline CDR1 is SEHNR and CDR2 FQNEAQ (reference sequence). The CDR3 is 13 residues long.

The chain joins TRBV7-6 to TRBJ1-6; perhaps TRBD1 as D (6 bases). Germline V gene data show CDR1 as SGHVS and CDR2 as FNYEAQ. The CDR3 has 13 residues. The V end was cut by 3 bases, the J end by 10 bases, with 10 bases between. In nucleotides, the CDR3 is TGTGCCAGCAGCTTCGGGGGCCAATCACCCCTCCACTTT. Amino acid sequence: CASSFGGQSPLHF.

V usage is TRBV4-2 and J usage is TRBJ1-2; D is ambiguous. The CDR3 contains 19 residues. Germline CDR1 reads LGHNA; CDR2 reads YNFKEQ. With 0 bases removed from V and 0 bases from J, the gap between germline ends came to 20 bases. The CDR3: CASSQDTLRPDLPNYGYTF. The CDR3 nucleotides are TGTGCCAGCAGCCAAGATACCCTCCGGCCGGATCTACCTAACTATGGCTACACCTTC.

The chain has TRBV20-1 and TRBJ1-1; no definite D call. Between the trimmed V and J ends, which lost 3 bases and 2 bases, there was a span of 13 bases. This CDR3 comprises 14 residues. Germline CDR1 reads DFQATT; CDR2 reads SNEGSKA (reference sequence). The CDR3 protein is CSASIRTANTEAFF. CDR3 bases: TGCAGTGCTAGTATCAGGACTGCAAACACTGAAGCTTTCTTT.

V gene TRBV18 combines with J gene TRBJ1-3, with unresolved D. Germline-derived CDR1 and CDR2 are KGHSH and LQKENI. The CDR3 consists of 14 residues. V was trimmed by 4 bases and J by 0 bases, leaving 7 bases between them. The CDR3: CASSRDVSGNTIYF. CDR3 DNA: TGTGCCAGCTCACGAGACGTCTCTGGAAACACCATATATTTT.

The sample holds many counts of this clonotype. V usage is TRBV6-2 or TRBV6-3 and J usage is TRBJ2-1; D ambiguous. Trimming took 5 bases from V and 4 from J, leaving 3 bases between them. Germline-derived CDR1 and CDR2 are MNHEY and SVGEGT. The CDR3 runs to 11 residues. The CDR3 DNA follows: TGTGCCAGCAGTGTTTACAATGAGCAGTTCTTC. Amino acids: CASSVYNEQFF.

The gene calls are TRBV20-1 and TRBJ1-2; perhaps TRBD1 as D (5 bases). Trimming took off 6 bases at V and 0 bases at J, with 11 bases between the two ends. Germline loops: CDR1 DFQATT, CDR2 SNEGSKA (reference sequence). This CDR3 contains 13 residues. As DNA, the CDR3 is TGCAGTGCCGCGACAGCGTCTAACTATGGCTACACCTTC. This gives the protein CSAATASNYGYTF.

The chain employs TRBV27 and TRBJ1-2; no definite D call. The V gene lost 5 bases and the J gene lost 3 bases, with 16 bases spanning the gap. There are 15 residues in the CDR3. The germline V gene encodes CDR1 MNHEY and CDR2 SMNVEV (reference sequence). This CDR3 reads CASSKVGVGDYGYTF. The CDR3 region has the DNA TGTGCCAGCAGTAAGGTCGGGGTCGGAGACTATGGCTACACCTTC.

The chain joins TRBV30 to TRBJ1-2, with 7 bases aligning to TRBD1. The CDR3 has 14 residues. Germline CDR1 GTSNPN, CDR2 SVGIG (reference sequence). The junction had 3 bases not matched to a gene; V was cut back by 2 bases and J by 0 bases. This CDR3 reads CAWSPGGTNYGYTF. CDR3 DNA: TGTGCCTGGAGTCCAGGGGGGACTAACTATGGCTACACCTTC.

This clonotype has only a few counts. This sequence joins TRBV11-1 and TRBJ2-5, with D perhaps given as TRBD1 or TRBD2 (5 bases each). Germline values: CDR1 SGHAT, CDR2 FQDESV (reference sequence). This CDR3 contains 19 residues. Trimming left V 5 bases short and J 5 bases short, with 30 bases between. The DNA of the CDR3 is TGTGCCAGCAGCCACCCGATGCCGGGACCGACGATACCGGTGGAGACCCAGTACTTC. This gives the protein CASSHPMPGPTIPVETQYF.

This clonotype turned up a few times. This chain connects TRBV2 to TRBJ2-2, with D hard to call. This CDR3 has 16 amino acids. Germline CDR1 SNHLY, CDR2 FYNNEI. Trimming took 2 bases from V and 7 from J, leaving 17 bases between them. CDR3 loop: CASSEIADEVGGELFF. The CDR3 DNA sequence: TGTGCCAGCAGTGAAATCGCCGACGAGGTTGGCGGGGAGCTGTTTTTT.

There are a few counts of this clonotype. The J gene is TRBJ2-2, the V gene TRBV30; either TRBD1 or TRBD2 may fit D (5 bases each). Germline loops: CDR1 GTSNPN, CDR2 SVGIG (reference sequence). V was clipped by 0 bases and J by 5 bases, with 19 bases between them. The CDR3 loop spans 17 amino acids. CDR3 residues: CAWSVIGTVWGTGELFF. DNA of the CDR3: TGTGCCTGGAGTGTAATAGGCACGGTTTGGGGGACCGGGGAGCTGTTTTTT. Based on the CDR3 plus reference TRBV30 and TRBJ2-2, the full variable domain is SQTIHQWPATLVQPVGSPLSLECTVEGTSNPNLYWYRQAAGRGLQLLFYSVGIGQISSEVPQNLSASRPQDRQFILSSKKLLLSDSGFYLCAWSVIGTVWGTGELFFGEGSRLTVL.

The chain couples TRBV12-3 or TRBV12-4 to TRBJ2-1; 8 bases are shared with TRBD2. The V gene end was trimmed by 5 bases and the J gene end by 0 bases; junction bases not matched to a gene: 9. The CDR3 has 17 residues. This chain's CDR3 is CASSPIAGTSSYNEQFF. CDR3 sequence (DNA): TGTGCCAGCAGTCCCATAGCGGGAACTAGCTCCTACAATGAGCAGTTCTTC.

The rearrangement joins TRBV28 to TRBJ2-5; 9 nucleotides match TRBD1. The CDR3 length is 16 residues. V gave up 7 bases and J gave up 2 bases; unmatched junction bases: 11. From germline, CDR1 is MDHEN and CDR2 SYDVKM. This CDR3 reads CASTPTGGKRQETQYF. The DNA for the CDR3 is TGTGCCAGCACCCCCACAGGGGGCAAACGGCAAGAGACCCAGTACTTC.

The chain has TRBV19 and TRBJ2-1, with TRBD2 matching over 8 bases. Losses at the gene ends were 5 bases for V and 13 bases for J; bases not matched to a gene: 7. Per germline, CDR1 LNHDA and CDR2 SQIVND (reference sequence). The CDR3 contains 12 residues. The DNA of the CDR3 is TGTGCCAGTAGTCCCCTAGGGACTAGACAGTTCTTC. This codes for CASSPLGTRQFF.

The V and J genes are TRBV7-2 and TRBJ2-5; D perhaps matches TRBD2 (6 bases). The V gene lost 1 base and the J gene lost 12 bases, with 12 bases spanning the gap. The CDR3 length is 12 residues. Germline CDR1 reads SGHTA; CDR2 reads FQGNSA. The CDR3 is CASSLDRRTKYF. In DNA, the CDR3 is TGTGCCAGCAGCTTAGATCGCAGGACTAAGTACTTC.

V and J are TRBV12-3 or TRBV12-4 and TRBJ2-5; D unresolved. The CDR3 extends over 15 amino acids. The V end was cut by 3 bases, the J end by 5 bases, with 16 bases between. This chain's CDR3 is CASSLSSGGWETQYF. CDR3 DNA sequence: TGTGCCAGCAGTTTGAGCTCCGGCGGATGGGAGACCCAGTACTTC.

V and J are TRBV10-3 and TRBJ1-1; TRBD1 aligns across 8 bases. The germline V gene encodes CDR1 ENHRY and CDR2 SYGVKD. CDR3 size: 13 residues. The trim removed 4 bases at V and 3 bases at J, leaving 1 base unmatched. This CDR3 is CAISATGDTEAFF. CDR3 sequence (DNA): TGTGCCATCAGTGCGACAGGGGACACTGAAGCTTTCTTT.

This clonotype has only a few counts. V gene TRBV7-9 combines with J gene TRBJ1-6; 7 positions agree with TRBD1. The CDR3 sequence is 15 residues long. Germline V gives CDR1 SEHNR, CDR2 FQNEAQ (reference sequence). The ends lost 5 bases at V and 7 bases at J; junction bases unmatched: 8. The CDR3 loop is CASSAPGQRNSPLHF. CDR3 DNA: TGTGCCAGCAGCGCACCGGGACAGAGGAATTCACCCCTCCACTTT.